What follows are 20 T cell receptor beta chains derived from one specimen sequenced in a study of shared clonotypes between healthy human individuals. Data came from immunoSEQ multiplex PCR; TCRdb stores just in-frame clones and leaves some out. The sample holds 2 million to 2.5 million clones, approximately 95% seen once. CD45RO-negative cells were positively selected for CCR7, leaving out terminally differentiated effector memory CD45RA+ cells. Sample: naive CD8+ T cells sorted from blood. The receptor source for this set is a man aged 18 to 29 in good health.

V gene TRBV4-3 combines with J gene TRBJ2-3; D gene unclear. Trimming pared 4 bases from V and 6 bases from J, leaving 8 bases between. CDR1 LGHNA and CDR2 YSLEER come from the germline V gene. The CDR3 extends over 12 amino acids. The CDR3 loop is CASSPSRDTQYF. CDR3 DNA: TGCGCCAGCAGCCCTTCTAGGGATACGCAGTATTTT.

This chain joins TRBV7-3 and TRBJ2-7, with 11 bases identical to TRBD1. This CDR3 is built from 15 residues. The germline CDR1 and CDR2 sequences are SGHTA and FQGTGA. V trimming: 4 bases; J trimming: 3 bases; junction bases outside the gene matches: 5. The CDR3 region has the DNA TGTGCCAGCAGCTCTTCCGGGACAGGGGGCTACGAGCAGTACTTC. Amino acid sequence: CASSSSGTGGYEQYF.

As for this clone: The identical CDR3 is also encoded by other nucleotide sequences in the sample. The chain links TRBV5-1 to TRBJ2-1, with 14 nucleotides matching TRBD2. The length of the CDR3 is 15 residues. The V and J ends lost 4 bases and 7 bases, in that order; junction bases with no gene match: 4. Germline V gives CDR1 SGHRS, CDR2 YFSETQ. In DNA, the CDR3 is TGCGCCAGCAGCCCGACTAGCGGGGGGGTGAATGAGCAGTTCTTC. This sequence encodes CASSPTSGGVNEQFF. Full variable domain (remainder filled in from reference TRBV5-1 and TRBJ2-1): KAGVTQTPRYLIKTRGQQVTLSCSPISGHRSVSWYQQTPGQGLQFLFEYFSETQRNKGNFPGRFSGRQFSNSRSEMNVSTLELGDSALYLCASSPTSGGVNEQFFGPGTRLTVL.

The rearrangement links TRBV4-1 to TRBJ2-7; D remains ambiguous. The germline V gene encodes CDR1 MGHRA and CDR2 YSYEKL. This CDR3 contains 16 residues. Trimming took 0 bases from V and 0 from J, leaving 12 bases between them. This CDR3 is CASSQDVASSSYEQYF. CDR3 in DNA: TGCGCCAGCAGCCAAGATGTGGCATCCAGCTCCTACGAGCAGTACTTC.

The CDR3 DNA reads as TGTGCCAGCAGTTATGGCAGGGAGTTGTACGAGCAGTACTTC. It translates to CASSYGRELYEQYF. The chain combines TRBV6-5 with TRBJ2-7; the D call may be TRBD1 or TRBD2 (5 bases each). The germline gives CDR1 MNHEY, CDR2 SVGAGI. V was clipped by 3 bases and J by 4 bases, with 13 bases between them. CDR3 length: 14 amino acids.

The V call is TRBV13, the J call TRBJ2-1, with a weak D call TRBD2 (5 bases). This CDR3 comprises 17 residues. CDR1 is PRHDT and CDR2 is FYEKMQ in the germline V gene (reference sequence). V was cut by 1 base and J by 8 bases, with 21 bases left in between. This chain's CDR3 is CASSLALAGDLFYEQFF. Written as DNA, the CDR3 is TGTGCCAGCAGCTTAGCCCTAGCAGGAGATCTTTTCTATGAGCAGTTCTTC.

The chain combines TRBV28 with TRBJ1-2; D not resolved. Trimming took off 4 bases at V and 12 bases at J, with 12 bases between the two ends. This CDR3 comprises 11 residues. CDR1 is MDHEN, CDR2 SYDVKM, per germline. CDR3 amino acids: CASSSRGIDTF. In DNA, the CDR3 is TGTGCCAGCAGTTCTCGGGGTATCGACACCTTC.

V gene TRBV5-4 combines with J gene TRBJ2-5, with 8 positions matching TRBD1. Trimming at V came to 4 bases and at J to 5 bases, leaving 10 bases not matched to a gene. Looked up from germline, CDR1 is SGHNT and CDR2 is YYREEE (reference sequence). The CDR3 runs to 15 residues. This CDR3 reads CASSTLQGDGETQYF. The CDR3 nucleotides are TGTGCCAGCAGCACATTACAGGGGGACGGGGAGACCCAGTACTTC.

The genes are TRBV7-6 and TRBJ2-1; D may be TRBD1 (6 bases). Germline CDR1 is SGHVS and CDR2 is FNYEAQ. The length of the CDR3 is 14 residues. V was clipped by 5 bases and J by 5 bases, with 13 bases between them. CDR3 coding DNA: TGTGCCAGCAGCCCTACTACAGGGAACAATGAGCAGTTCTTC. As protein: CASSPTTGNNEQFF.

The V gene is TRBV19, the J gene TRBJ1-2; D may be TRBD1 (5 bases). Per germline, CDR1 LNHDA and CDR2 SQIVND (reference sequence). The V and J ends lost 9 bases and 3 bases respectively, with 20 bases between them. The CDR3 covers 15 residues. CDR3 protein: CASVRDAWQDYGYTF. Here the CDR3 DNA reads TGTGCCAGCGTACGGGACGCCTGGCAGGACTATGGCTACACCTTC.

The chain uses TRBV4-3 and TRBJ1-2; D uncertain. This CDR3 has 13 amino acids. Germline assignment: CDR1 LGHNA and CDR2 YSLEER. V was cut by 0 bases and J by 5 bases, with 7 bases left in between. The CDR3 DNA follows: TGCGCCAGCAGCCAAGATACCCAATATGGCTACACCTTC. Its translation: CASSQDTQYGYTF.

To note about this clone: The sample carries other DNA sequences with the same CDR3. This chain links TRBV6-1 with TRBJ2-7, with D unresolved. The CDR3 extends over 13 amino acids. Per the germline V gene, CDR1 is MNHNS and CDR2 is SASEGT. V gave up 9 bases and J gave up 3 bases, with 15 bases separating them. CDR3 bases: TGTGCCAGTAGGTGGGTGAGTGGCTACGAGCAGTACTTC. It translates to CASRWVSGYEQYF.

The V and J genes are TRBV9 and TRBJ2-2; 8 bases are a match to TRBD1. The CDR3 spans 17 residues. With 0 bases clipped from V and 4 bases from J, the junction kept 8 bases outside the gene matches. The germline V gene encodes CDR1 SGDLS and CDR2 YYNGEE. CDR3 loop: CASSVDPLTGATGELFF. The CDR3 region has the DNA TGTGCCAGCAGCGTAGACCCCTTGACAGGGGCCACCGGGGAGCTGTTTTTT.

The rearrangement links TRBV6-5 to TRBJ2-2; no clear D. V was shortened by 6 bases and J by 4 bases, with 12 bases between the two germline ends. From germline, CDR1 is MNHEY and CDR2 SVGAGI. The CDR3 runs to 14 residues. This CDR3 reads CASRLLRGTGELFF. CDR3 DNA: TGTGCCAGCAGACTCCTTCGCGGCACCGGGGAGCTGTTTTTT.

About this clone itself: Other nucleotide sequences from this sample produce the same CDR3. The V and J genes are TRBV7-9 and TRBJ1-2; 7 nucleotides line up with TRBD1. Germline-derived CDR1 and CDR2 are SEHNR and FQNEAQ (reference sequence). Trimming at V came to 0 bases and at J to 3 bases, leaving 4 bases not matched to a gene. This CDR3 region has 15 residues. For the CDR3, the DNA is TGTGCCAGCAGCTTAGCGGGTACAGGGGACTATGGCTACACCTTC. This sequence encodes CASSLAGTGDYGYTF.

J is TRBJ1-1 and V is TRBV5-1, with D possibly being TRBD1 (5 bases). V lost 4 bases, J lost 0 bases, and 16 bases lay in between. CDR1 SGHRS and CDR2 YFSETQ come from the germline V gene. The CDR3 is 16 residues long. The CDR3 coding sequence is TGCGCCAGCAGCACTCCTAGGGACGGCGTGAACACTGAAGCTTTCTTT. Protein sequence: CASSTPRDGVNTEAFF.

The rearrangement joins TRBV14 to TRBJ2-5; TRBD1 matches 8 bases. Germline loops: CDR1 SGHDN, CDR2 FVKESK. The CDR3 length is 17 residues. V gave up 4 bases and J gave up 3 bases; unmatched junction bases: 13. CDR3 bases: TGTGCCAGCAGCCCACGGGGAGACGTGGGACAGGAAGAGACCCAGTACTTC. Translating gives CASSPRGDVGQEETQYF.

J is TRBJ2-7 and V is TRBV30; D is unclear. The CDR3 runs 13 residues. V dropped 0 bases and J dropped 5 bases, with 11 bases sitting between them. Germline V gene sequence: CDR1 GTSNPN, CDR2 SVGIG (reference sequence). CDR3 protein: CAWSVSGVDEQYF. The CDR3, as DNA: TGTGCCTGGAGTGTCTCTGGGGTCGACGAGCAGTACTTC.

The V and J genes are TRBV4-1 and TRBJ2-2, with 8 bases aligning to TRBD1. CDR3 size: 18 residues. Looked up from germline, CDR1 is MGHRA and CDR2 is YSYEKL. With V trimmed by 3 bases and J by 4 bases, 13 bases remained unmatched. The CDR3 sequence is CASSHLLGQGMGTGELFF. DNA for the CDR3: TGCGCCAGCAGCCACCTCCTCGGACAGGGAATGGGCACCGGGGAGCTGTTTTTT.

V is TRBV5-1 and J is TRBJ2-1; D ambiguous. Germline values: CDR1 SGHRS, CDR2 YFSETQ. The V gene lost 0 bases and the J gene lost 0 bases, with 7 bases spanning the gap. The CDR3 sequence is 15 residues long. In nucleotides, the CDR3 is TGCGCCAGCAGCTTGGACACACCCTCCTACAATGAGCAGTTCTTC. It codes for CASSLDTPSYNEQFF.